Given below is one T cell receptor beta chain in context. The antigen is not known. The CDR3 sequence is 14 residues long. J lost 4 bases, V lost 5 bases, and 6 bases had no gene match. TCRdb recomputed calls from the 5' RACE reads with MiXCR, one row per CDR3 protein. The table includes around 500,000 distinct CDR3 sequences, 14% detected once. The data were obtained in a study of identical twins. Findings of the study overall: Models underestimated TCR alpha sharing (out-of-frame) in monozygotic twins.

The same sample was also used in a study of yellow fever vaccine responses in identical twins.

This chain uses TRBV12-3 or TRBV12-4 with TRBJ2-3; TRBD2 aligns across 7 bases. The sequence derives from a woman between 18 and 29 years old in good health. The specimen was CD4+ T cells sorted from blood. CDR3 region: CASSPWTRSDTQYF. CDR3 DNA: TGTGCCAGCAGTCCGTGGACTAGATCAGATACGCAGTATTTT.